The T cell receptor (beta chain) under discussion was sequenced for a study of OX40 agonist ivuxolimab in advanced cancers. Libraries were prepared by immunoSEQ multiplex PCR; TCRdb keeps only in-frame clonotypes and omits some of them. The data show 70,000 or so clones, approximately 80% seen once. The material sequenced was CD4+ or CD8+ T cells sorted from blood, taken in a trial of the OX40 agonist ivuxolimab. The origin of this receptor is an adult with an advanced solid tumor such as melanoma, head and neck, liver or kidney cancer.

CDR3 sequence: CASTLTGVGGELFF. The DNA of the CDR3 is TGTGCCAGCACCCTGACAGGGGTGGGCGGGGAGCTGTTTTTT. The chain joins TRBV2 to TRBJ2-2, with TRBD1 matching 8 bases. CDR1 and CDR2 (germline): SNHLY, FYNNEI. The ends lost 7 bases at V and 7 bases at J; junction bases unmatched: 8. There are 14 residues in the CDR3.